This note documents a single T cell receptor (beta chain) sequence. Its antigen is undetermined. The sample is drawn from a study of response to subunit inactivated influenza vaccine. V dropped 6 bases and J dropped 4 bases, with 12 bases sitting between them. Germline CDR1 is KGHSH and CDR2 is LQKENI. The CDR3 length is 13 residues. Study-level findings and limits: Authors suggested that a seasonal influenza vaccination recruits few new T cells each time.

Using its own MiXCR run on the RT-PCR reads, TCRdb lists one record per CDR3 protein. The table records about 520,000 distinct CDR3 sequences, 25% of them present only once. This chain links TRBV18 with TRBJ1-1; D unclear. The sample in question was CD4+ T cells sorted from PBMCs, obtained less than 6 days after vaccination. This clonotype was sampled from a man over 45 who received an inactivated influenza vaccine. CDR3 amino acids: CASSPNGFTEAFF. The CDR3 DNA is TGTGCCAGCTCCCCCAATGGTTTCACTGAAGCTTTCTTT.